This TCR beta chain was sequenced in a study of radiation and T cells in renal cell carcinoma. Study summary: Nephrectomy followed 15 Gy stereotactic body radiation by 4 weeks.

With regard to this clone: The antigen is unknown.

This CDR3 is 14 amino acids long. Germline CDR1 is SNHLY and CDR2 is FYNNEI. V was pared by 6 bases and J by 9 bases, with 7 bases of the junction left unmatched. Findings and caveats of the study: In blood, top tumor clones expanded by 2 weeks, shrinking by 4.

The protocol was immunoSEQ multiplex PCR, while the TCRdb copy is restricted to in-frame clones and leaves out a portion. The sample lists about 120,000 clones; 75% to 90% were seen once. The time point was: blood 2 weeks post-SBRT. The treatment is: 15 Gy SBRT to primary tumor, nephrectomy 4 weeks later. The sequences come from blood, collected from a patient whose treatment included radiotherapy and nephrectomy. This TCR came from a woman aged 55 to 70 with renal cell carcinoma. J is TRBJ2-4 and V is TRBV2; 11 bases align to TRBD2. CDR3 sequence reads: CASRETSGTGIQYF. In nucleotides, the CDR3 is TGTGCCAGCAGGGAGACTAGCGGGACAGGCATTCAGTACTTC.